This TCR beta chain is drawn from a study of cytomegalovirus exposure and HLA in healthy donors. The CDR3 is 16 residues long. V was trimmed by 2 bases and J by 2 bases, leaving 12 bases between them. The germline CDR1 and CDR2 sequences are SNHLY and FYNNEI. Both 60 Vbeta primers and 13 Jbeta primers went into the PCR. Clones were read by immunoSEQ multiplex PCR, and TCRdb kept only the in-frame ones, dropping some. The sample has 95,000 to 110,000 clones, more than 75% seen once; the top ten hold roughly 2.7%. Turning to this clone: Antigen: not known.

Study-wide results and limits: An analysis done earlier found most TCR beta V segments productive about 87% or about 30% of the time. There were a few CMV-associated chains whose specificity for CMV antigens was confirmed in vitro. Later analysis demonstrated an association between a missense DCLRE1C variant and TCR beta V- and J-gene trimming.

The specimen was PBMCs. The J gene is TRBJ2-2, the V gene TRBV2; no firm D call. This sequence was found in a young man in good health and CMV-seropositive. CDR3 amino acids: CASSERSPGNTGELFF. The CDR3 bases are TGTGCCAGCAGTGAAAGGTCCCCGGGTAACACCGGGGAGCTGTTTTTT.